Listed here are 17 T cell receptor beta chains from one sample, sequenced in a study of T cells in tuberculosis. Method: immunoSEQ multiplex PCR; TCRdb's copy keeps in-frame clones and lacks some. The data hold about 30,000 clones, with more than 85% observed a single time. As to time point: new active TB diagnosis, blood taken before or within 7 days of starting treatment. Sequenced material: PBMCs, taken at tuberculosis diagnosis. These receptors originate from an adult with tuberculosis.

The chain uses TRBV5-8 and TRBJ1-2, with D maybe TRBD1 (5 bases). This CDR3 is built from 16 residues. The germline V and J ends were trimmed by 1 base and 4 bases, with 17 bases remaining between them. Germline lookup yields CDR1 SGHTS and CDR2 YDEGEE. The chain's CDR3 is CASSLLGRNTGYGYTF. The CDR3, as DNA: TGTGCCAGCAGCTTGTTAGGCCGTAATACAGGCTATGGCTACACCTTC.

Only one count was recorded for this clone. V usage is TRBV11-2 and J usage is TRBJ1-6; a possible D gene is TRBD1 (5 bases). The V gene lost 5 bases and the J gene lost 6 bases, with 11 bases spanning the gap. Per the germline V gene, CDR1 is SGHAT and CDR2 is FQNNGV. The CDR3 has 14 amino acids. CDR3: CASSLSRANSPLHF. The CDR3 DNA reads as TGTGCCAGCAGCCTGTCCAGGGCTAATTCACCCCTCCACTTT.

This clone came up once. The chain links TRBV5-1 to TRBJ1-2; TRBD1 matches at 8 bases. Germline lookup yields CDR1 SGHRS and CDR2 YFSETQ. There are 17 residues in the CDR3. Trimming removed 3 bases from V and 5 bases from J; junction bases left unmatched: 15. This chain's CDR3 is CASSSWGQGASRYGYTF. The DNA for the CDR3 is TGCGCCAGCAGCTCCTGGGGGCAGGGGGCTAGTCGGTATGGCTACACCTTC.

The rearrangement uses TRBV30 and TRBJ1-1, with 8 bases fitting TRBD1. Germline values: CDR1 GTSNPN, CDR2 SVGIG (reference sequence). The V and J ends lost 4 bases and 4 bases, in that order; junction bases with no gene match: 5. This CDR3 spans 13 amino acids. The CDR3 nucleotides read TGTGCCTGGACAATCACAGGGGGCACTGAAGCTTTCTTT. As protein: CAWTITGGTEAFF.

CDR3 region: CASSQDTGSGANVLTF. CDR3 sequence (DNA): TGCGCCAGCAGCCAAGATACGGGCTCTGGGGCCAACGTCCTGACTTTC. This chain joins TRBV4-1 and TRBJ2-6, with unresolved D. Germline CDR1 MGHRA, CDR2 YSYEKL. V lost 0 bases and J 0 bases, leaving 6 bases between the germline ends. CDR3 length equals 16 residues.

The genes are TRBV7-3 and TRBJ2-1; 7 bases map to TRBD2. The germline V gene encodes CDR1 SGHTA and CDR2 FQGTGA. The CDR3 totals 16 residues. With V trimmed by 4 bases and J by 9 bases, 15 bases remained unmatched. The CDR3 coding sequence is TGTGCCAGCAGCTGGGACGGCGCGGGGGTACATGGTGAGCAGTTCTTC. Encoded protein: CASSWDGAGVHGEQFF.

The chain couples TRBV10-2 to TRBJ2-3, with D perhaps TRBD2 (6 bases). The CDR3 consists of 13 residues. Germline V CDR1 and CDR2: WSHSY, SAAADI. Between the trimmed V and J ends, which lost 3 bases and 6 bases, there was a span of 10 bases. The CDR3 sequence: CASSEGGDDTQYF. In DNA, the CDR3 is TGCGCCAGCAGTGAAGGAGGGGATGATACGCAGTATTTT.

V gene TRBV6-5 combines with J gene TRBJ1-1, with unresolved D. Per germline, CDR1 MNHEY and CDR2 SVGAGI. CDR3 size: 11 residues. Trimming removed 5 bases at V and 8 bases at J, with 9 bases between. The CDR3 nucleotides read TGTGCCAGCAGTGACAATTGGGAAGCTTTCTTT. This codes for CASSDNWEAFF.

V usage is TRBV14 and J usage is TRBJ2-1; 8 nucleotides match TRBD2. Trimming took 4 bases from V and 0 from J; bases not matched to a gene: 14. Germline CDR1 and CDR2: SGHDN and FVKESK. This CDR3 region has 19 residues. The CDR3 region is CASSPRWTSSLSSYNEQFF. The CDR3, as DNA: TGTGCCAGCAGCCCCCGCTGGACTAGCTCCTTGAGCTCCTACAATGAGCAGTTCTTC.

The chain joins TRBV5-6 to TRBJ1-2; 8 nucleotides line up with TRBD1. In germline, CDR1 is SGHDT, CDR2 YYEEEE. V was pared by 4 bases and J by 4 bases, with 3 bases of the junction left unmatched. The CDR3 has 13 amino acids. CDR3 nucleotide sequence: TGTGCCAGCAGCCGTGACAGGGGCTATGGCTACACCTTC. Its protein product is CASSRDRGYGYTF.

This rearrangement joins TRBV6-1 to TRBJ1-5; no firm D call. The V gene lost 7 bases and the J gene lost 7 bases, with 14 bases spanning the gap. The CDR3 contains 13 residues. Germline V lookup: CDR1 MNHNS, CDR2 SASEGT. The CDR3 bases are TGTGCCAGCAAGATAACAGCAAAACAGCCCCAGCATTTT. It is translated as CASKITAKQPQHF.

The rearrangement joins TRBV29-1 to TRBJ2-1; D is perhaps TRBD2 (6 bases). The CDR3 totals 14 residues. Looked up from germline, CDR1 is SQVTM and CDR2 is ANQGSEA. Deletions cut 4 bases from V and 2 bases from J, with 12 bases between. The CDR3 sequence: CSVAWGGPYNEQFF. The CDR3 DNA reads TGCAGCGTTGCGTGGGGAGGACCCTACAATGAGCAGTTCTTC.

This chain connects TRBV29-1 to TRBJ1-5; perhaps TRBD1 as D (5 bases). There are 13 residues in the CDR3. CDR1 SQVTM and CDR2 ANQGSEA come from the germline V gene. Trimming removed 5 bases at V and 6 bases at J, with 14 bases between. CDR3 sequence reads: CSVRSREGQPQHF. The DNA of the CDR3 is TGCAGCGTTCGTAGCAGGGAGGGTCAGCCCCAGCATTTT.

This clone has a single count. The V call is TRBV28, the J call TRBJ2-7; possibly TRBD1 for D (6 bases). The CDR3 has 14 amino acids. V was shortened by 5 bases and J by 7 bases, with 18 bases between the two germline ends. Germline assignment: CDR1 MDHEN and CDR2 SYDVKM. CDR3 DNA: TGTGCCAGCAGTAACACAGGGAAAGGGTTGGAGCAGTACGTC. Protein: CASSNTGKGLEQYV.

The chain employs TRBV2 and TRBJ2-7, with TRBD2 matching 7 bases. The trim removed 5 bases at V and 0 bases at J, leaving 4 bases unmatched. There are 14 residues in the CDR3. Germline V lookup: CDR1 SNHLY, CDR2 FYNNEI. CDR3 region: CASSRGGSSYEQYF. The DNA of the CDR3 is TGTGCCAGCAGTCGCGGGGGTTCCTCCTACGAGCAGTACTTC.

The CDR3 sequence is CASGSGGLINQPQHF. The CDR3 region has the DNA TGTGCCAGCGGTAGTGGGGGCCTCATAAATCAGCCCCAGCATTTT. This sequence joins TRBV6-5 and TRBJ1-5; perhaps TRBD1 as D (6 bases). This CDR3 has 15 residues. V was shortened by 8 bases and J by 4 bases, with 18 bases between the two germline ends. Looked up from germline, CDR1 is MNHEY and CDR2 is SVGAGI.

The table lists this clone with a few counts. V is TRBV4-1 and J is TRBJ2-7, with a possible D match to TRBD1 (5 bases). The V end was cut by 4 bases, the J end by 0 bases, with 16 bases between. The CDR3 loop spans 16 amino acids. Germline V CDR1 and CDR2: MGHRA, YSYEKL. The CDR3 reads CASSPRVGQDSYEQYF. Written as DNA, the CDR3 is TGCGCCAGCAGCCCACGGGTGGGGCAGGACTCCTACGAGCAGTACTTC.